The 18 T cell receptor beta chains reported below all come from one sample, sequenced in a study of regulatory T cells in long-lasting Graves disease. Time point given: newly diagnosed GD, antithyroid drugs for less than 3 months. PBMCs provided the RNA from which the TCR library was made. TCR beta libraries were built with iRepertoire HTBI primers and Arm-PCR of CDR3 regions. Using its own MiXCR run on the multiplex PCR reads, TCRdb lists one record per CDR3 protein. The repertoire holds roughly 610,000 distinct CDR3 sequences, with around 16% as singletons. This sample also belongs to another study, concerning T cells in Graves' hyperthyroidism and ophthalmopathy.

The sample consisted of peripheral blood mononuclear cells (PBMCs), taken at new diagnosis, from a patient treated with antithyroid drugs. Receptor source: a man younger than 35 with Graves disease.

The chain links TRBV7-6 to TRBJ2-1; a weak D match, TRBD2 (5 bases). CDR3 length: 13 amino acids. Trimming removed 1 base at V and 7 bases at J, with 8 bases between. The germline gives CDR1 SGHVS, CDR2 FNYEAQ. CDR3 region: CASSLGGPNEQFF. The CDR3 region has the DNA TGTGCCAGCAGCTTAGGCGGGCCGAATGAGCAGTTCTTC.

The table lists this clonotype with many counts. The CDR3 is CASSPPNLEQYF. In nucleotides, the CDR3 is TGTGCCAGCAGTCCGCCCAATCTAGAGCAGTACTTC. The chain recombines TRBV6-2 or TRBV6-3 with TRBJ2-7, with D uncertain. The CDR3 loop spans 12 amino acids. V dropped 5 bases and J dropped 7 bases, with 12 bases sitting between them. Germline-derived CDR1 and CDR2 are MNHEY and SVGEGT.

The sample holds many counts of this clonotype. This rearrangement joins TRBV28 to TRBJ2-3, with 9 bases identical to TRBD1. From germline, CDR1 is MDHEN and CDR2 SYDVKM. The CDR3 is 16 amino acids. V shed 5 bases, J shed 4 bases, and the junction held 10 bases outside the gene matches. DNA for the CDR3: TGTGCCAGCAGTCTATCTCCGGGACAGGGCGCAGATACGCAGTATTTT. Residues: CASSLSPGQGADTQYF.

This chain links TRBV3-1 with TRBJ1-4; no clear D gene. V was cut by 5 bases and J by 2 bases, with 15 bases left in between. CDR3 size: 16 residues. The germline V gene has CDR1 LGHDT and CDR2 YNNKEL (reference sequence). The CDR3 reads CASSALNGVTNEKLFF. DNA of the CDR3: TGTGCCAGCAGCGCACTCAACGGGGTTACTAATGAAAAACTGTTTTTT.

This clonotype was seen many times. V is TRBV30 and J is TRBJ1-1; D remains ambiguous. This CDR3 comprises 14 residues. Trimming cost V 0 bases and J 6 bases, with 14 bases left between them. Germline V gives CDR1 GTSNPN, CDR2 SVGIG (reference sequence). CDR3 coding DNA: TGTGCCTGGAGTGTAGACCTGACGGCGGCTGAAGCTTTCTTT. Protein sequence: CAWSVDLTAAEAFF.

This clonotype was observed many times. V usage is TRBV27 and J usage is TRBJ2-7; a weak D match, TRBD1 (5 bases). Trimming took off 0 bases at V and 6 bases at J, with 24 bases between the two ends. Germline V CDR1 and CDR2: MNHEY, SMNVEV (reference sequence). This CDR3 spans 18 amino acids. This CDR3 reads CASSLSPPQGPYSGEQYF. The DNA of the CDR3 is TGTGCCAGCAGTTTATCCCCCCCCCAGGGCCCTTATTCGGGCGAGCAGTACTTC.

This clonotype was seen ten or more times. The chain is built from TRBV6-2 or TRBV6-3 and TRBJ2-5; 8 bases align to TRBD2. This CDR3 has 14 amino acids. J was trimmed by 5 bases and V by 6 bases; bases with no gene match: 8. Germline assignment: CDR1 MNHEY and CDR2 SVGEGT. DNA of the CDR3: TGTGCCAGCAGATCCAGCGGGAGCGGTGAGACCCAGTACTTC. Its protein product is CASRSSGSGETQYF.

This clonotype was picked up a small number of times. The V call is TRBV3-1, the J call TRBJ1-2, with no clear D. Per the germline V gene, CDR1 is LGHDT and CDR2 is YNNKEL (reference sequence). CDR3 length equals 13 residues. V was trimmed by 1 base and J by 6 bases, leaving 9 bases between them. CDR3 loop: CASSQGEGDGYTF. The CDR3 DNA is TGTGCCAGCAGCCAAGGGGAGGGCGATGGCTACACCTTC.

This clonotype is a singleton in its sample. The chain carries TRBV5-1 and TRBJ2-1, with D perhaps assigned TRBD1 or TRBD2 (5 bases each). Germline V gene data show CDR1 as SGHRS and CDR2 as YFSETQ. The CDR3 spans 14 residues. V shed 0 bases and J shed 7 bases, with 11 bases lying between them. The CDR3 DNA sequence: TGCGCCAGCAGCTTGGATACGGGACGTAATGAGCAGTTCTTC. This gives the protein CASSLDTGRNEQFF.

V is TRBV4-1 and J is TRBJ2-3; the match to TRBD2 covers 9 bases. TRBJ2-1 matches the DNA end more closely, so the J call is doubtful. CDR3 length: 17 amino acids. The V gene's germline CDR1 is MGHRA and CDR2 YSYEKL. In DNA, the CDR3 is TGCGCCAGCAGCCAGGGGACCCTAGCGGGAAGCTCCTACGAGCAGTTCTTC. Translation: CASSQGTLAGSSYEQFF.

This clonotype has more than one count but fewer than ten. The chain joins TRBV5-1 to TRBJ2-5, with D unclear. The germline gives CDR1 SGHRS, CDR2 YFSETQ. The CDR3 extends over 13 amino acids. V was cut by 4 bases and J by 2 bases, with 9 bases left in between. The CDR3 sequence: CASSGRQQETQYF. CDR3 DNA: TGCGCCAGCAGCGGGCGGCAGCAAGAGACCCAGTACTTC.

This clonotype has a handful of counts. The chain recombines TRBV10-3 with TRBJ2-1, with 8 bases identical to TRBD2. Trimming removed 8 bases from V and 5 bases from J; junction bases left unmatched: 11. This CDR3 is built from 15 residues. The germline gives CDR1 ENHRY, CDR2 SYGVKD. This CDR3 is CAIRQLGSGDNEQFF. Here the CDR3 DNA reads TGTGCCATCCGACAATTGGGTAGCGGGGACAATGAGCAGTTCTTC.

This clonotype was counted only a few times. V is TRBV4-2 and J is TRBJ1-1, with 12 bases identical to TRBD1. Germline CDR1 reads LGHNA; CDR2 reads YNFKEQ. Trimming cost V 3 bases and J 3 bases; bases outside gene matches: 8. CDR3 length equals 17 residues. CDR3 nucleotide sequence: TGTGCCAGCAGCCACATGGGGGGACAGGGGGCTGACACTGAAGCTTTCTTT. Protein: CASSHMGGQGADTEAFF.

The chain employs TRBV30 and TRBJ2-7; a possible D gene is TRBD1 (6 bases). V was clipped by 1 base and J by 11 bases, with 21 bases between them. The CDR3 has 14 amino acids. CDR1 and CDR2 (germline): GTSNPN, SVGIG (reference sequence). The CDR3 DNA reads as TGTGCCTGGAGTGCATCACCCCAAAGGGGGAAAAAGTACTTC. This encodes CAWSASPQRGKKYF.

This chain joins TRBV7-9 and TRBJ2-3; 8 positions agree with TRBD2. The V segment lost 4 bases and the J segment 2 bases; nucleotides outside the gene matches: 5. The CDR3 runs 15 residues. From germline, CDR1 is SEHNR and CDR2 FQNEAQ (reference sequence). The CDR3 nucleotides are TGTGCCAGCAGCTCAGCGGGAGCGTTCACAGATACGCAGTATTTT. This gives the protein CASSSAGAFTDTQYF.

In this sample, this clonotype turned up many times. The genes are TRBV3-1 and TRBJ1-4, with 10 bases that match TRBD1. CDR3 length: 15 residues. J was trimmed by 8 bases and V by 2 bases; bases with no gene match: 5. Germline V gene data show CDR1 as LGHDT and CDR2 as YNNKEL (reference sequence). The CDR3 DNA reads TGTGCCAGCAGCCAACCGGGACAGGGGTCGGAAAAACTGTTTTTT. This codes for CASSQPGQGSEKLFF.

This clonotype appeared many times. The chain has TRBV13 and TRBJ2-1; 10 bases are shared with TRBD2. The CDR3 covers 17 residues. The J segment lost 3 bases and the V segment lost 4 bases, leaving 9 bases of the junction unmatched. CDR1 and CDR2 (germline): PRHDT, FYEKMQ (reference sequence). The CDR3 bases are TGTGCCAGCAGCTCCTTTGAAAAGCGGGAGGGCTACAATGAGCAGTTCTTC. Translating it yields CASSSFEKREGYNEQFF.

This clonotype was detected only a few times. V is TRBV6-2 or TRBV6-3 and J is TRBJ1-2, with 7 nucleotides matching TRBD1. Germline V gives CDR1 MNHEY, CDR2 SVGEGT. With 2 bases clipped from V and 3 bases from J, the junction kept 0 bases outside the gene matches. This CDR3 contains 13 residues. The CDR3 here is CASSYDRDYGYTF. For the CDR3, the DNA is TGTGCCAGCAGTTACGACAGGGACTATGGCTACACCTTC.